This T cell receptor beta chain was captured by sequencing in a study of response to subunit inactivated influenza vaccine. TCRdb analysed the RT-PCR reads with MiXCR anew, one entry per CDR3 protein. The sample has about 620,000 distinct CDR3 sequences; approximately 10% are singletons. This clonotype was observed a handful of times. The antigen remains undetermined. General observations from the study: New T cells are recruited in small numbers by each seasonal influenza vaccination, according to the authors' suggestion.

The V end was cut by 1 base, the J end by 0 bases, with 13 bases between. CDR1 and CDR2 from the germline V gene are MGHRA and YSYEKL. This CDR3 is 17 amino acids long. The TCR was taken from a man over 45 who received an inactivated influenza vaccine. Source: PBMCs from blood, taken on the day of vaccination. This chain connects TRBV4-1 to TRBJ1-3, with D unresolved. DNA for the CDR3: TGCGCCAGCAGCCAAGTCCCGGGCCCGAGCTCTGGAAACACCATATATTTT. It codes for CASSQVPGPSSGNTIYF.